This T cell receptor (beta chain) was profiled in a study of shared clonotypes between healthy human individuals. This CDR3 is built from 14 residues. From germline, CDR1 is SGHTA and CDR2 FQGNSA. The V end lost 4 bases, the J end lost 1 base, and 10 bases lay between the germline ends. Sequencing used immunoSEQ multiplex PCR; TCRdb keeps in-frame clones, though not all of them. The data contain approximately 470,000 clones, roughly 80% of them singletons. This chain links TRBV7-2 with TRBJ1-1; no definite D call. The clonotype was recovered from a woman aged 40 to 50 in good health. Some clones in this sample may be carry-over from other donors' samples. The sample comprised PBMCs. The CDR3 loop is CASSWSRGNTEAFF. Here the CDR3 DNA reads TGTGCCAGCAGCTGGTCACGAGGGAACACTGAAGCTTTCTTT.